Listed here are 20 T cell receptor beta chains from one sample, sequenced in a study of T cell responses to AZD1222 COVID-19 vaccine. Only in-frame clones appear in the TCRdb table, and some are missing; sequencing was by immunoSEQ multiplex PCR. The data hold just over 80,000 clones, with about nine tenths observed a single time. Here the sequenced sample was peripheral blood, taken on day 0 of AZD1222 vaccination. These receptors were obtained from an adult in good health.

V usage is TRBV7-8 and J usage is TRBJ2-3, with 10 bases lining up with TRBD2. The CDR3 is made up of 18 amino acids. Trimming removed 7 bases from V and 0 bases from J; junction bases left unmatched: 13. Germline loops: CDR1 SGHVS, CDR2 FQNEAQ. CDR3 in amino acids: CASKHASGGFASTDTQYF. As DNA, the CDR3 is TGTGCCAGCAAACATGCTAGCGGGGGCTTCGCTAGCACAGATACGCAGTATTTT. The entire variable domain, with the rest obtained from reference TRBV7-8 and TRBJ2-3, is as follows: GAGVSQSPRYKVAKRGQDVALRCDPISGHVSLFWYQQALGQGPEFLTYFQNEAQLDKSGLPSDRFFAERPEGSVSTLKIQRTQQEDSAVYLCASKHASGGFASTDTQYFGPGTRLTVL.

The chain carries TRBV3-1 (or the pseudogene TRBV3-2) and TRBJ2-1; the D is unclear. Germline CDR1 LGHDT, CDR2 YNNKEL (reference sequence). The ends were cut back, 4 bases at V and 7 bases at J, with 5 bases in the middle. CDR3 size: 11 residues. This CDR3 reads CASSLLNEQFF. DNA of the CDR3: TGTGCCAGCAGCCTATTAAATGAGCAGTTCTTC.

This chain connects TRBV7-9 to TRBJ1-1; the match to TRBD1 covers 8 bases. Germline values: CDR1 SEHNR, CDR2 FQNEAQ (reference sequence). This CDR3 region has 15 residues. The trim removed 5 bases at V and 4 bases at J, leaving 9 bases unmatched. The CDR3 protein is CASSPQGARGTEAFF. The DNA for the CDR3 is TGTGCCAGCAGCCCTCAGGGGGCTCGGGGCACTGAAGCTTTCTTT.

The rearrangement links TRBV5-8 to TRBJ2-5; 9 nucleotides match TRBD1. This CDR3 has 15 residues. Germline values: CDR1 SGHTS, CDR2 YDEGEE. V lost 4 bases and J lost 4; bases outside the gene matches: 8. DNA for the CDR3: TGTGCCAGCAGCATGGGGGAGGGACAGGGAGAGACCCAGTACTTC. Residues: CASSMGEGQGETQYF.

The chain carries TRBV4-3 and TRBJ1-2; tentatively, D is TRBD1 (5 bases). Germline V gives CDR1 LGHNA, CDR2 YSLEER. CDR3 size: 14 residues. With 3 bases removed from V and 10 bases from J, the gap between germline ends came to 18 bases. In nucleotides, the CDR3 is TGCGCCAGCAGCCACGGCCGGGACCTAACGGACTACACCTTC. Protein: CASSHGRDLTDYTF.

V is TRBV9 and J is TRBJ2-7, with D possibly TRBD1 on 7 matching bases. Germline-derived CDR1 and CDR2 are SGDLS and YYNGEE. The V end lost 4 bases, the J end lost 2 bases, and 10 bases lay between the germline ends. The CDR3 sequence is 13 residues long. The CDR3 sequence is CASSPRGAYEQYF. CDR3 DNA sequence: TGTGCCAGCAGCCCCAGGGGGGCCTACGAGCAGTACTTC.

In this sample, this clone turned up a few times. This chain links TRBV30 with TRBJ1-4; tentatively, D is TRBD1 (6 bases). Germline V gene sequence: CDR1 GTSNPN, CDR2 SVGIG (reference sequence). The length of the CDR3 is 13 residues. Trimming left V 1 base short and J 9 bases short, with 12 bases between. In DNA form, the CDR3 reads TGTGCCTGGAGTGAGGGGGACGGACAAAAACTGTTTTTT. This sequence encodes CAWSEGDGQKLFF.

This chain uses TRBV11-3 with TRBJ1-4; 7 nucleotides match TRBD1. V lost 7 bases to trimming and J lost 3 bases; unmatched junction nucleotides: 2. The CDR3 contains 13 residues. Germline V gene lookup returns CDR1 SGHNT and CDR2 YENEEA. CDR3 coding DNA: TGTGCCAGCAAACAGGGGCCTAATGAAAAACTGTTTTTT. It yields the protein CASKQGPNEKLFF.

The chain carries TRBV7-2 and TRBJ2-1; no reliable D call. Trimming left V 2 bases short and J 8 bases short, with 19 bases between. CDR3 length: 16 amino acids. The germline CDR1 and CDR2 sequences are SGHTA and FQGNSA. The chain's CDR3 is CASSLQNAQISHEQFF. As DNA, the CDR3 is TGTGCCAGCAGCTTACAGAATGCCCAGATTTCACATGAGCAGTTCTTC. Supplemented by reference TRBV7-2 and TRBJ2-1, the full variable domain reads GAGVSQSPSNKVTEKGKDVELRCDPISGHTALYWYRQSLGQGLEFLIYFQGNSAPDKSGLPSDRFSAERTGGSVSTLTIQRTQQEDSAVYLCASSLQNAQISHEQFFGPGTRLTVL.

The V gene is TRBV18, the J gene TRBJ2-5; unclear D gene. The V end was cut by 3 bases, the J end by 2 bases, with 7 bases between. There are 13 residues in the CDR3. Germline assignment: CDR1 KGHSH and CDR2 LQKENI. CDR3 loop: CASSPLEQETQYF. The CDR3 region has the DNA TGTGCCAGCTCACCGTTAGAACAAGAGACCCAGTACTTC.

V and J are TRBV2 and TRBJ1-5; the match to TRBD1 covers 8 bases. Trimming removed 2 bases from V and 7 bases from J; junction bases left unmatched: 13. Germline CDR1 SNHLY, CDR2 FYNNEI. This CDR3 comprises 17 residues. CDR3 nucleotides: TGTGCCAGCAGTGAAATGTTTCCTGACAGGGGAGGACAGCCCCAGCATTTT. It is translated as CASSEMFPDRGGQPQHF.

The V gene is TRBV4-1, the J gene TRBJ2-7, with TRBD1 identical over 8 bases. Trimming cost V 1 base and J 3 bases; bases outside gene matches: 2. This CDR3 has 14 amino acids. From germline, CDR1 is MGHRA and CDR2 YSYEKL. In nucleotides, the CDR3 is TGCGCCAGCAGCCAAGCTGGACAGGGCTACGAGCAGTACTTC. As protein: CASSQAGQGYEQYF.

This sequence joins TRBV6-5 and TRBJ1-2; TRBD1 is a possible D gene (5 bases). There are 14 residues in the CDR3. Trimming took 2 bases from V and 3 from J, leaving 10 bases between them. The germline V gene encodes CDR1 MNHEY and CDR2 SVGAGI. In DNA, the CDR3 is TGTGCCAGCAGTTACCTCGGGGGTGACTATGGCTACACCTTC. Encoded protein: CASSYLGGDYGYTF.

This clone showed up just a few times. The CDR3: CASSLRQDNSNQPQHF. As DNA, the CDR3 is TGTGCCAGCAGCTTAAGACAGGACAATAGCAATCAGCCCCAGCATTTT. This sequence joins TRBV5-5 and TRBJ1-5, with TRBD1 as a possible D gene (6 bases). The germline CDR1 and CDR2 sequences are SGHKS and YYEKEE (reference sequence). The CDR3 covers 16 residues. Trimming stripped 2 bases from V and 0 bases from J, with 12 bases between.

The CDR3 DNA reads as TGTGCCAGCAGTTACGGCTTGAACACTGAAGCTTTCTTT. Protein product: CASSYGLNTEAFF. The chain employs TRBV12-3 or TRBV12-4 and TRBJ1-1, with unresolved D. This CDR3 comprises 13 residues. V dropped 4 bases and J dropped 0 bases, with 6 bases sitting between them.

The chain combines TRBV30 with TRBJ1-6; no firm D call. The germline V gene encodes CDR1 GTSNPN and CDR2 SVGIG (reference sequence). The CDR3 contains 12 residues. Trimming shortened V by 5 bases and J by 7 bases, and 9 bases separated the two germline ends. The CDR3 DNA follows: TGTGCCTGGGACCCGACCAATTCACCCCTCCACTTT. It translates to CAWDPTNSPLHF.

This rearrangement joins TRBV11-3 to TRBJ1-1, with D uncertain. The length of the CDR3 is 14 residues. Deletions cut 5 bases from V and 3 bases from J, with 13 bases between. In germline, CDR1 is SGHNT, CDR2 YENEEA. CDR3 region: CASSPLGGDTEAFF. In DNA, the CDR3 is TGTGCCAGCAGCCCCCTAGGCGGGGACACTGAAGCTTTCTTT.

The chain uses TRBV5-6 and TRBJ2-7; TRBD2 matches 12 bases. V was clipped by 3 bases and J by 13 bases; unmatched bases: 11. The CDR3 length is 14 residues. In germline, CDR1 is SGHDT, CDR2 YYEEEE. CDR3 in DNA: TGTGCCAGCAGCTCTCTAGCGGGGGGGCCAAAGCCCTACTTC. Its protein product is CASSSLAGGPKPYF. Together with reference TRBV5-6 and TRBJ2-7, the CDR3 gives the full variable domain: DAGVTQSPTHLIKTRGQQVTLRCSPKSGHDTVSWYQQALGQGPQFIFQYYEEEERQRGNFPDRFSGHQFPNYSSELNVNALLLGDSALYLCASSSLAGGPKPYFGPGTRLTVT.

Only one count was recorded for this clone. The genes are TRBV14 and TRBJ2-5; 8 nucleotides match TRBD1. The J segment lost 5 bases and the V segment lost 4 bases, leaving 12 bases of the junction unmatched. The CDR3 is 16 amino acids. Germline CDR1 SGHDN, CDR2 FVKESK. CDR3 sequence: CASSRGQGPLTETQYF. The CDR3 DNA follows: TGTGCCAGCAGCCGAGGACAGGGCCCGTTGACGGAGACCCAGTACTTC.

The CDR3 is CASSLGPATGELFF. CDR3 coding DNA: TGCGCCAGCAGCCTGGGACCAGCAACCGGGGAGCTGTTTTTT. The chain is built from TRBV4-1 and TRBJ2-2; tentatively, D is TRBD1 or TRBD2 (5 bases each). V was trimmed by 4 bases and J by 5 bases, leaving 11 bases between them. Germline CDR1 reads MGHRA; CDR2 reads YSYEKL. CDR3 length: 14 residues.